A single sample gave rise to the 18 T cell receptor beta chains below, sequenced in a study of blood T cell repertoires in COVID-19. The table came from immunoSEQ multiplex PCR; TCRdb's copy has only in-frame clones and leaves some out. This sample has nearly 250,000 clones, with approximately 86% found just once. Specimen: peripheral blood. The receptors were sampled from a woman in her fifties or sixties who had recovered from COVID-19.

The V and J genes are TRBV6-2 or TRBV6-3 and TRBJ2-7, with 8 bases identical to TRBD1. Germline loops: CDR1 MNHEY, CDR2 SVGEGT. This CDR3 has 16 amino acids. V shed 5 bases and J 4 bases; nucleotides not matched to a gene: 13. CDR3 in amino acids: CASSNQGAAGIYEQYF. The CDR3 coding sequence is TGTGCCAGCAGTAACCAGGGGGCCGCCGGAATTTACGAGCAGTACTTC.

The CDR3, as DNA: TGTGCCAGCAGCCCGTACGGTCGGGAGACAGGGTATGGCTACACCTTC. Translating it yields CASSPYGRETGYGYTF. V and J are TRBV7-3 and TRBJ1-2, with 7 bases aligning to TRBD1. Trimming removed 5 bases from V and 5 bases from J; junction bases left unmatched: 14. From germline, CDR1 is SGHTA and CDR2 FQGTGA. The CDR3 is made up of 16 amino acids.

The gene calls are TRBV7-3 and TRBJ2-1; TRBD2 might be the D (6 bases). CDR3 length: 17 amino acids. CDR1 and CDR2 (germline): SGHTA, FQGTGA. The V end was cut by 2 bases, the J end by 8 bases, with 22 bases between. The CDR3 DNA follows: TGTGCCAGCAGCTTATTCCCGGGACCGGCGGGGTGGGATGAGCAGTTCTTC. Its translation: CASSLFPGPAGWDEQFF.

This rearrangement joins TRBV11-2 to TRBJ1-3; D is uncertain. V gave up 2 bases and J gave up 0 bases, with 20 bases separating them. The germline gives CDR1 SGHAT, CDR2 FQNNGV. The CDR3 consists of 19 residues. The CDR3 spells CASSLLMSGGGYSGNTIYF. CDR3 DNA: TGTGCCAGCAGCTTACTCATGTCGGGTGGCGGGTACTCTGGAAACACCATATATTTT.

The chain joins TRBV5-1 to TRBJ2-7, with D tentatively TRBD1 (6 bases). This CDR3 has 15 amino acids. The V and J ends lost 0 bases and 0 bases respectively, with 10 bases between them. Germline V CDR1 and CDR2: SGHRS, YFSETQ. Here the CDR3 reads CASSLVGGGSYEQYF. The CDR3 DNA reads as TGCGCCAGCAGCTTGGTTGGGGGCGGCTCCTACGAGCAGTACTTC.

The CDR3 region is CSVGQGATNEKLFF. The CDR3 coding sequence is TGCAGCGTTGGACAGGGTGCAACTAATGAAAAACTGTTTTTT. The chain has TRBV29-1 and TRBJ1-4, with 7 bases lining up with TRBD1. Germline lookup yields CDR1 SQVTM and CDR2 ANQGSEA. This CDR3 has 14 amino acids. V trimming: 4 bases; J trimming: 0 bases; junction bases outside the gene matches: 2.

The rearrangement uses TRBV7-9 and TRBJ2-3, with TRBD2 matching over 9 bases. In germline, CDR1 is SEHNR, CDR2 FQNEAQ (reference sequence). The CDR3 length is 14 residues. V shed 8 bases, J shed 0 bases, and the junction held 3 bases outside the gene matches. CDR3 protein: CASVTSGSTDTQYF. The DNA of the CDR3 is TGTGCCAGCGTTACTAGCGGGAGCACAGATACGCAGTATTTT.

The rearrangement uses TRBV3-1 (or the pseudogene TRBV3-2) and TRBJ1-5, with D possibly matching TRBD1 (5 bases). CDR3 length equals 14 residues. CDR1 is LGHDT, CDR2 YNNKEL, per germline (reference sequence). Trimming stripped 4 bases from V and 7 bases from J, with 14 bases between. DNA for the CDR3: TGTGCCAGCAGCCGGTGGCAGGGCGGCCAGCCCCAGCATTTT. Translating it yields CASSRWQGGQPQHF.

The V and J genes are TRBV6-1 and TRBJ1-3; 8 nucleotides line up with TRBD1. The CDR3 is 16 amino acids. Germline V gene data show CDR1 as MNHNS and CDR2 as SASEGT. V dropped 6 bases and J dropped 3; count of bases not matched to a gene: 10. The CDR3 reads CASRELDRGVGNTIYF. The CDR3 DNA sequence: TGTGCCAGCAGGGAACTCGACAGGGGCGTTGGAAACACCATATATTTT.

The gene calls are TRBV27 and TRBJ2-5, with 12 bases matching TRBD2. Germline CDR1 MNHEY, CDR2 SMNVEV (reference sequence). With V trimmed by 7 bases and J by 5 bases, 14 bases remained unmatched. The CDR3 has 17 amino acids. This CDR3 reads CASMRGLAGGLAETQYF. As DNA, the CDR3 is TGTGCCAGCATGAGGGGGCTAGCGGGGGGGCTCGCGGAGACCCAGTACTTC.

The J gene is TRBJ1-2, the V gene TRBV18; 9 bases agree with TRBD1. V dropped 6 bases and J dropped 5; count of bases not matched to a gene: 7. This CDR3 has 14 residues. Germline V gene lookup returns CDR1 KGHSH and CDR2 LQKENI. CDR3 bases: TGTGCCAGCTCTGCGACAGGGGGAGTATATGGCTACACCTTC. It codes for CASSATGGVYGYTF.

The V and J genes are TRBV5-1 and TRBJ1-3; D perhaps matches TRBD1 (5 bases). The CDR3 is 16 residues long. V was pared by 4 bases and J by 0 bases, with 14 bases between. Germline CDR1 reads SGHRS; CDR2 reads YFSETQ. The CDR3 bases are TGCGCCAGCAGCATCACAGACAGCAGCTCTGGAAACACCATATATTTT. Residues: CASSITDSSSGNTIYF.

The V call is TRBV10-3, the J call TRBJ1-3; D ambiguous. CDR3 size: 16 residues. Trimming shortened V by 0 bases and J by 2 bases, and 11 bases separated the two germline ends. Germline loops: CDR1 ENHRY, CDR2 SYGVKD. In DNA form, the CDR3 reads TGTGCCATCAGTGAGTCCCGTCCCGGGGCTGGAAACACCATATATTTT. Translation gives CAISESRPGAGNTIYF.

For this clone: Different DNA sequences within this sample yield the same CDR3. The chain carries TRBV9 and TRBJ2-3; maybe TRBD1 (5 bases). The V gene's germline CDR1 is SGDLS and CDR2 YYNGEE. The CDR3 totals 12 residues. Trimming stripped 0 bases from V and 6 bases from J, with 5 bases between. In nucleotides, the CDR3 is TGTGCCAGCAGCGTAGGGGGCGATACGCAGTATTTT. This encodes CASSVGGDTQYF. The complete variable domain, with remaining parts taken from reference TRBV9 and TRBJ2-3, reads DSGVTQTPKHLITATGQRVTLRCSPRSGDLSVYWYQQSLDQGLQFLIQYYNGEERAKGNILERFSAQQFPDLHSELNLSSLELGDSALYFCASSVGGDTQYFGPGTRLTVL.

Regarding this clone: The sample carries other DNA sequences with the same CDR3. V and J are TRBV9 and TRBJ1-1; D not certain. The CDR3 is made up of 13 amino acids. Trimming pared 0 bases from V and 1 base from J, leaving 4 bases between. CDR1 SGDLS and CDR2 YYNGEE come from the germline V gene. DNA for the CDR3: TGTGCCAGCAGCGTAGCAGGGAACACTGAAGCTTTCTTT. This gives the protein CASSVAGNTEAFF.

This sequence joins TRBV28 and TRBJ1-4, with 9 positions matching TRBD1. Germline V CDR1 and CDR2: MDHEN, SYDVKM. Trimming removed 6 bases from V and 13 bases from J; junction bases left unmatched: 15. This CDR3 has 15 amino acids. As DNA, the CDR3 is TGTGCCAGCAGCGGCCCCTTCGGGACAGGGCGGCGACTGTTTTTT. Translated, it gives CASSGPFGTGRRLFF.

The rearrangement joins TRBV3-1 (or the pseudogene TRBV3-2) to TRBJ1-2; the D is unclear. CDR1 and CDR2 from the germline V gene are LGHDT and YNNKEL (reference sequence). The V end was cut by 4 bases, the J end by 4 bases, with 10 bases between. CDR3 length: 13 residues. As DNA, the CDR3 is TGTGCCAGCAGCCCCCGTGAGGGCTATGGCTACACCTTC. Translated: CASSPREGYGYTF.

This sequence joins TRBV28 and TRBJ1-3; D unresolved. CDR3 length equals 16 residues. Per the germline V gene, CDR1 is MDHEN and CDR2 is SYDVKM. Trimming removed 5 bases from V and 0 bases from J, with 14 bases in between. CDR3 coding DNA: TGTGCCAGCAGTACCTACAGCTTATCCTCTGGAAACACCATATATTTT. Amino acid sequence: CASSTYSLSSGNTIYF.